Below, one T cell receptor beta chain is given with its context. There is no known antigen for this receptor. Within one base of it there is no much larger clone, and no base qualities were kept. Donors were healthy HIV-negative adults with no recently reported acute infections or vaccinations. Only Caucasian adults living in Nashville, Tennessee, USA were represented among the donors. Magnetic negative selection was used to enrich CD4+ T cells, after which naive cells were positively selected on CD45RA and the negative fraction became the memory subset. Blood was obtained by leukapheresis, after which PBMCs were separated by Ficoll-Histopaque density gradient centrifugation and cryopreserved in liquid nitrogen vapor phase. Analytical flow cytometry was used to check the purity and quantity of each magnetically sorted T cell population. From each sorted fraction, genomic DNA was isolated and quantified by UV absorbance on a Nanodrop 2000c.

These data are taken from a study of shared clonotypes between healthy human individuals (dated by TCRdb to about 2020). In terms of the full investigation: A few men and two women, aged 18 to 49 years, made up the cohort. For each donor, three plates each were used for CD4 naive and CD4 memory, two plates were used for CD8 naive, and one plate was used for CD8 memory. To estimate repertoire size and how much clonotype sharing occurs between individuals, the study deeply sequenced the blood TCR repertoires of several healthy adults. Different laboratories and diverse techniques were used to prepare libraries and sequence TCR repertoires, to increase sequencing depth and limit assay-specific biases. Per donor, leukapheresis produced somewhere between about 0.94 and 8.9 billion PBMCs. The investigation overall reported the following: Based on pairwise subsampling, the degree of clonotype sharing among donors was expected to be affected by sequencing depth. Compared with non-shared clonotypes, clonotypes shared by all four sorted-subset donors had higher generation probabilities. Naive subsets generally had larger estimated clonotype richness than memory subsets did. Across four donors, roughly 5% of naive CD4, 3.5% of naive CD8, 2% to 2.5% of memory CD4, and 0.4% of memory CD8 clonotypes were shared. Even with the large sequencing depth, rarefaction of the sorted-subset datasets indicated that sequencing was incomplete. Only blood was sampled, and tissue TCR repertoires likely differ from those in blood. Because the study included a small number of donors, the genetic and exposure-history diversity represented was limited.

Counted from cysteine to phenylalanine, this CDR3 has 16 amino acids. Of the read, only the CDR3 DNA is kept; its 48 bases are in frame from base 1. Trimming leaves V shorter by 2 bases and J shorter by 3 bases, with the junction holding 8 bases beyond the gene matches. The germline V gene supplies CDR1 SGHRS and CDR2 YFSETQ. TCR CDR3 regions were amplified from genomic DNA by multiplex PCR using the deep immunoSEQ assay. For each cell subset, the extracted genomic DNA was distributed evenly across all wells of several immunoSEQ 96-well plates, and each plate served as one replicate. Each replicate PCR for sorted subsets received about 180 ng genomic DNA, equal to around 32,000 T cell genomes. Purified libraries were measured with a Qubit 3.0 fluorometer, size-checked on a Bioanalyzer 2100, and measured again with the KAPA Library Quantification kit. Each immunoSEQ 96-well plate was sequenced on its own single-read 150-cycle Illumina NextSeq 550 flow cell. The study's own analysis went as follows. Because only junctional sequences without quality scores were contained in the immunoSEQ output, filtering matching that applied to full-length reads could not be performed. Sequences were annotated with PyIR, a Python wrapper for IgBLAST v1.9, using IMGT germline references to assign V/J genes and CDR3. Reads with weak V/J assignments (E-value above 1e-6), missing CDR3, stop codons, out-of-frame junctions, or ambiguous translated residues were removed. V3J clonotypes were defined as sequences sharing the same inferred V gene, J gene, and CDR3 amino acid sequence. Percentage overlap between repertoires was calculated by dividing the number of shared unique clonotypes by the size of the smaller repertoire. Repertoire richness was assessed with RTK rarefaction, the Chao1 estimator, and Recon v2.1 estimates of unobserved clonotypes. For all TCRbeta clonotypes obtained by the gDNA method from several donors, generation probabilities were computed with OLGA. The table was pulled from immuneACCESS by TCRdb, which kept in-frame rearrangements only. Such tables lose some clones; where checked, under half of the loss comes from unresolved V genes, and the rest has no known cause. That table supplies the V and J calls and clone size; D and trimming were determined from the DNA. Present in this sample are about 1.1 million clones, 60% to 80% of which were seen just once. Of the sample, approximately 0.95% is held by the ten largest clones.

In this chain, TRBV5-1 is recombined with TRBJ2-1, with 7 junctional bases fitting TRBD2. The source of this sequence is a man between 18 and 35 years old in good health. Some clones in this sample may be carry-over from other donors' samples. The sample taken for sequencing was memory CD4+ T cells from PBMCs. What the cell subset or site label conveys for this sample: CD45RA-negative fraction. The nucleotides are TGCGCCAGCAGCTTTATGGCTAGCGGAAACTACAATGAGCAGTTCTTC. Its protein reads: CASSFMASGNYNEQFF.